The clone carrying this T cell receptor beta chain was seen only a few times. The antigen is unknown. This sample was included in a study of CD8 T cells in ankylosing spondylitis. Quantitative barcoded 5'-RACE was used to prepare TCR beta libraries. TCRdb redid the calling of the 5' RACE reads with MiXCR, one entry per CDR3 protein. The sample shows about 450,000 distinct CDR3 sequences, more than 25% of them seen only once. Germline assignment: CDR1 DFQATT and CDR2 SNEGSKA (reference sequence). The length of the CDR3 is 12 residues. V dropped 6 bases and J dropped 5 bases, with 14 bases sitting between them. Study-level points and caveats: In ankylosing spondylitis blood, a motif of eight highly homologous TCR beta variants appeared characteristic. Matched ankylosing spondylitis synovial fluid reportedly showed significant enrichment of disease-linked clones.

The clonotype comes from a male donor with ankylosing spondylitis. Source material: blood, either unsorted or a sorted T cell fraction (not recorded which). V usage is TRBV20-1 and J usage is TRBJ2-7, with D perhaps TRBD1 (5 bases). Here the CDR3 DNA reads TGCAGTGCCAAAGTACCAGGGCACGAGCAGTACTTC. Protein product: CSAKVPGHEQYF.